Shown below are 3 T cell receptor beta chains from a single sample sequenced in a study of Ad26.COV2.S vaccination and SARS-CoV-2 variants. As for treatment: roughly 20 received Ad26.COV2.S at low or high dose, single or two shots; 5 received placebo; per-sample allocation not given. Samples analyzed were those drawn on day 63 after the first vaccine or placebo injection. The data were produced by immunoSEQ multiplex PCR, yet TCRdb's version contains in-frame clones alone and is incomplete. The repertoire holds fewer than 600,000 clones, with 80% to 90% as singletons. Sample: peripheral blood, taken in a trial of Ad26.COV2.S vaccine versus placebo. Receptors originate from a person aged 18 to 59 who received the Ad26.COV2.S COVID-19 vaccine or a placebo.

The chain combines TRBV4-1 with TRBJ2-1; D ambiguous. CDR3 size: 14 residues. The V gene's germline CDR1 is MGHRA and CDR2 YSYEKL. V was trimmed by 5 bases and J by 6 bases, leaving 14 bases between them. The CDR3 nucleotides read TGCGCCAGCAGCGCCAGTCCCACATTCAATGAGCAGTTCTTC. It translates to CASSASPTFNEQFF.

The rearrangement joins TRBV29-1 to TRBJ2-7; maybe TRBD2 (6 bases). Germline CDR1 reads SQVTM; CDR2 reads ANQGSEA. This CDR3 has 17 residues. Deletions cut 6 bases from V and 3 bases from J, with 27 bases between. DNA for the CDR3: TGCAGCGTAGGCTACAACAAGCGGGCCACCGTACTCTACGAGCAGTACTTC. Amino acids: CSVGYNKRATVLYEQYF.

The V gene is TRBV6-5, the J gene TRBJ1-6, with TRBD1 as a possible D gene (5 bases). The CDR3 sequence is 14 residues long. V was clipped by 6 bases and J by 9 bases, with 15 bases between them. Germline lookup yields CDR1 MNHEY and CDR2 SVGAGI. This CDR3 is CASRSPGRSSPLHF. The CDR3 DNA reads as TGTGCCAGCAGGTCGCCAGGGAGAAGTTCACCCCTCCACTTT.